This T cell receptor beta chain was captured by sequencing in a study of blood T cell repertoires in COVID-19. Overall study context: Material from acute and convalescent COVID-19 was sourced from the United States, Italy and Spain. From T cells, B-cell-depleted T cells, or PBMCs came the material, which was cDNA or gDNA.

CDR3 length equals 16 residues. Germline-derived CDR1 and CDR2 are SGDLS and YYNGEE. V was clipped by 4 bases and J by 1 base; unmatched bases: 6. Per the original data handling: Amplification with reference gene primers provided the estimates of nucleated cell counts. Profiling relied on immunoSEQ multiplex PCR, and the TCRdb table lists in-frame clones only, not all of them. D and trimming come from the DNA, and the V and J calls and clone size come from that table. This sample has about half a million clones; roughly 85% occur once, and the top ten carry approximately 2.9%. The V gene is TRBV9, the J gene TRBJ2-1; TRBD2 aligns across 9 bases. Material for sequencing was peripheral blood. The sequence was obtained from a human donor in a cohort sampled during active COVID-19. DNA for the CDR3: TGTGCCAGCAGCTCCCCCAGCGGGGGGTCCTACAATGAGCAGTTCTTC. Its translation is CASSSPSGGSYNEQFF.